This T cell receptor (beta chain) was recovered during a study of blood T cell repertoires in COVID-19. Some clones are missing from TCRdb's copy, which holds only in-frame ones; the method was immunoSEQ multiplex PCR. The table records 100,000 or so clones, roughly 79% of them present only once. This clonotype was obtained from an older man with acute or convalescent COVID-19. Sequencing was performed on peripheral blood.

The DNA of the CDR3 is TGTGCCAGCAGCCCCGGGATTAACACCGGGGAGCTGTTTTTT. Its protein is CASSPGINTGELFF. This chain links TRBV7-3 with TRBJ2-2; the D gene is possibly TRBD2 (5 bases). The CDR3 sequence is 14 residues long. Germline assignment: CDR1 SGHTA and CDR2 FQGTGA. V lost 5 bases to trimming and J lost 2 bases, with 9 bases between them.